These 28 T cell receptor beta chains came from one sample sequenced in a study of T cells expressing NK-cell markers (dated by TCRdb to the early 2020s). Library creation used 5' RACE. The sequencing machine was an Illumina HiSeq 2000. Based on TCRdb reprocessing of the reads, there is one entry per CDR3 protein sequence, and DNA is missing. This sample's table lists hundreds of thousands of distinct CDR3 sequences. Of the sample, less than 4.5% falls within the top ten clones. Sequences were obtained from blood T cells: a sorted CD56 or NKG2C T cell subset, CD4+ or CD8+ T cells, or bulk PBMC T cells (not recorded which). The receptor set was obtained from a man aged 18 to 35 in good health. Donor details come from another sample of the same person, matched by shared clones.

This sequence joins TRBV30 and TRBJ2-5. CDR1 GTSNPN and CDR2 SVGIG come from the germline V gene (reference sequence). The CDR3 has 13 amino acids. The CDR3 loop is CAWRRSVQETQYF.

This chain joins TRBV7-8 and TRBJ1-1; absent DNA, TCRdb's TRBD1 call cannot be checked. The CDR3 spans 18 residues. Germline lookup yields CDR1 SGHVS and CDR2 FQNEAQ. The CDR3 spells CASSKRQGASSWNTEAFF.

The CDR3 is CASSSGLLQYF. V usage is TRBV6-9 and J usage is TRBJ2-3; TCRdb gives TRBD2 as the D gene, but with no DNA this cannot be confirmed. The germline gives CDR1 MNHGY, CDR2 SVAAGI. This CDR3 comprises 11 residues.

This chain joins TRBV12-3 or TRBV12-4 and TRBJ2-3; no DNA is available, so the TRBD2 call from TCRdb remains unchecked. The CDR3 is made up of 14 amino acids. The CDR3 loop is CASSASSVTDTQYF.

V and J are TRBV20-1 and TRBJ2-3; TCRdb proposes TRBD1, but this gene call is untestable without DNA. The CDR3 runs to 13 residues. Germline V gene lookup returns CDR1 DFQATT and CDR2 SNEGSKA (reference sequence). This CDR3 is CSARAQGADTQYF.

The rearrangement joins TRBV7-2 to TRBJ1-5; checking the TCRdb D call of TRBD1 is not possible without DNA. CDR3 size: 12 residues. The germline CDR1 and CDR2 sequences are SGHTA and FQGNSA. The chain's CDR3 is CASSLSGEPQHF.

The CDR3 sequence: CASSFGSRNEKLFF. The chain recombines TRBV12-3 or TRBV12-4 with TRBJ1-4. This CDR3 has 14 residues.

The V gene is TRBV2, the J gene TRBJ2-1. CDR3 length equals 13 residues. Looked up from germline, CDR1 is SNHLY and CDR2 is FYNNEI. The chain's CDR3 is CASTRTWANEQFF.

The CDR3 is CSVRGGRTNIQYF. The chain couples TRBV29-1 to TRBJ2-4; without DNA, the TCRdb call of TRBD2 cannot be checked. The CDR3 is 13 residues long. Germline lookup yields CDR1 SQVTM and CDR2 ANQGSEA.

The rearrangement joins TRBV7-6 to TRBJ2-5; TCRdb picks TRBD1, but there is no DNA to check that call. In germline, CDR1 is SGHVS, CDR2 FNYEAQ. This CDR3 has 15 residues. The CDR3 loop reads CASSFLAGAGETQYF. The full variable domain, its missing parts supplied by reference TRBV7-6 and TRBJ2-5, is GAGVSQSPRYKVTKRGQDVALRCDPISGHVSLYWYRQALGQGPEFLTYFNYEAQQDKSGLPNDRFSAERPEGSISTLTIQRTEQRDSAMYRCASSFLAGAGETQYFGPGTRLLVL.

This chain joins TRBV15 and TRBJ2-7; TCRdb's D call of TRBD1 is untestable without DNA. The CDR3 totals 17 residues. Looked up from germline, CDR1 is LNHNV and CDR2 is YYDKDF (reference sequence). The CDR3 loop reads CATSRRVDSGISYEQYF.

This rearrangement joins TRBV5-1 to TRBJ2-1; there is no DNA to check the TCRdb D call of TRBD2. The germline gives CDR1 SGHRS, CDR2 YFSETQ. CDR3 length: 13 residues. CDR3 sequence: CASSSRGEGEQFF.

The rearrangement uses TRBV29-1 and TRBJ2-3; checking the TCRdb D call of TRBD1 is not possible without DNA. In germline, CDR1 is SQVTM, CDR2 ANQGSEA. The CDR3 is 15 residues long. The CDR3 is CSVVTGGSGTDTQYF.

V usage is TRBV27 and J usage is TRBJ2-1; TCRdb lists TRBD1, though no DNA is available to test this call. This CDR3 is built from 15 residues. Germline V lookup: CDR1 MNHEY, CDR2 SMNVEV (reference sequence). The CDR3 protein is CASSTQRQGLNEQFF.

The chain carries TRBV5-5 and TRBJ1-5; TCRdb reports TRBD1, a call that lacks DNA to check it against. The CDR3 is 16 residues long. Germline-derived CDR1 and CDR2 are SGHKS and YYEKEE (reference sequence). The CDR3 region is CASGSGNLDSNQPQHF.

The chain joins TRBV20-1 to TRBJ1-4. The CDR3 length is 13 residues. In germline, CDR1 is DFQATT, CDR2 SNEGSKA (reference sequence). CDR3 sequence: CSAKVATNEKLFF.

V is TRBV4-3 and J is TRBJ2-2. Germline loops: CDR1 LGHNA, CDR2 YSLEER. This CDR3 spans 14 amino acids. CDR3 protein: CASSRSRLTGELFF.

The chain combines TRBV29-1 with TRBJ2-7. Germline-derived CDR1 and CDR2 are SQVTM and ANQGSEA. This CDR3 region has 13 residues. CDR3 protein: CSVESGVLYEQYF.

The V call is TRBV20-1, the J call TRBJ2-2; TCRdb's D call of TRBD1 is untestable without DNA. Germline V gene sequence: CDR1 DFQATT, CDR2 SNEGSKA (reference sequence). CDR3 length: 12 residues. The chain's CDR3 is CSARFRVEELFF.

The V call is TRBV20-1, the J call TRBJ2-7. Germline CDR1 DFQATT, CDR2 SNEGSKA (reference sequence). This CDR3 has 12 residues. CDR3: CSAEQGSYEQYF.

J is TRBJ2-3 and V is TRBV9; the TCRdb call, TRBD2, lacks DNA for checking. The CDR3 covers 15 residues. CDR1 is SGDLS and CDR2 is YYNGEE in the germline V gene. The CDR3 here is CASSAPGGPPDTQYF.

The rearrangement joins TRBV6-2 or TRBV6-3 to TRBJ2-1; TCRdb's D call of TRBD2 is untestable without DNA. Germline values: CDR1 MNHEY, CDR2 SVGEGT. This CDR3 contains 16 residues. CDR3: CASYSWGLAERNEQFF.

The rearrangement uses TRBV12-3 or TRBV12-4 and TRBJ2-3; absent DNA, TCRdb's TRBD1 call cannot be checked. There are 13 residues in the CDR3. The CDR3 sequence: CASSFPGRTTQYF.

This chain joins TRBV29-1 and TRBJ2-7. Germline V gene sequence: CDR1 SQVTM, CDR2 ANQGSEA. CDR3 length: 14 residues. CDR3 in amino acids: CSVDAAGNPYEQYF.

J is TRBJ2-3 and V is TRBV6-2 or TRBV6-3; TCRdb selects TRBD2, and the lack of DNA leaves this call unchecked. Per the germline V gene, CDR1 is MNHEY and CDR2 is SVGEGT. The CDR3 covers 15 residues. The CDR3 here is CASRPSGKSADTQYF.

This sequence joins TRBV12-3 or TRBV12-4 and TRBJ2-7. The CDR3 totals 13 residues. The CDR3 spells CASSLAAKSFQYF.

The chain recombines TRBV7-6 with TRBJ2-2; the TCRdb call, TRBD1, lacks DNA for checking. The CDR3 loop spans 17 amino acids. Looked up from germline, CDR1 is SGHVS and CDR2 is FNYEAQ. The CDR3 loop is CASSSTHTIRGTGELFF.

This sequence joins TRBV6-5 and TRBJ2-1. Germline CDR1 is MNHEY and CDR2 is SVGAGI. CDR3 length: 13 amino acids. This CDR3 is CASSYSRDNEQFF.